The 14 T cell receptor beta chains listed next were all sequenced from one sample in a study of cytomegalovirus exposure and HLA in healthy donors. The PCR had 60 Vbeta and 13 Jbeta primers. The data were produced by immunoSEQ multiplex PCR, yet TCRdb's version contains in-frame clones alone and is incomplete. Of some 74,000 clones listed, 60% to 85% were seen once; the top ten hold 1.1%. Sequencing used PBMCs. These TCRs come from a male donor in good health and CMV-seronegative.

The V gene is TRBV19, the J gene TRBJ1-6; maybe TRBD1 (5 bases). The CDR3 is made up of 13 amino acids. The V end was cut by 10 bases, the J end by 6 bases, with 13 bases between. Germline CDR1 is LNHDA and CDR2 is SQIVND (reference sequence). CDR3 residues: CATMGGPNSPLHF. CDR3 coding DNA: TGTGCCACGATGGGGGGACCTAATTCACCCCTCCACTTT.

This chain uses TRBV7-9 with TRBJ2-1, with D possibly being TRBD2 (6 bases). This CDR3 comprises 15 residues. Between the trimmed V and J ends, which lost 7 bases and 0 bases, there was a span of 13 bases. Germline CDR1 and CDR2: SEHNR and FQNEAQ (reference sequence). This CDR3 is CASTLPGSSYNEQFF. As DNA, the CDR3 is TGTGCCAGCACCCTCCCCGGGAGCTCCTACAATGAGCAGTTCTTC. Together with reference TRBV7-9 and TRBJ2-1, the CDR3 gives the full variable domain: DTGVSQNPRHKITKRGQNVTFRCDPISEHNRLYWYRQTLGQGPEFLTYFQNEAQLEKSRLLSDRFSAERPKGSFSTLEIQRTEQGDSAMYLCASTLPGSSYNEQFFGPGTRLTVL.

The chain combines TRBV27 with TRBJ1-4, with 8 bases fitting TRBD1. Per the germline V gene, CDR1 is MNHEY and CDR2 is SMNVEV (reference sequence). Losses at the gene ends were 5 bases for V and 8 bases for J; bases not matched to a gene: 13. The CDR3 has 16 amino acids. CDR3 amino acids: CASSLFPTGGGEKLFF. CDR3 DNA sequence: TGTGCCAGCAGTCTATTCCCTACAGGGGGGGGAGAAAAACTGTTTTTT.

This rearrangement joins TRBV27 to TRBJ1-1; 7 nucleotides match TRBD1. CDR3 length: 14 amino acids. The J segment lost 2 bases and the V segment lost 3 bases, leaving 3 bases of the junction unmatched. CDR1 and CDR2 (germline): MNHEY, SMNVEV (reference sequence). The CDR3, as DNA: TGTGCCAGCAGTTTGACAGGGAAAAACACTGAAGCTTTCTTT. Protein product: CASSLTGKNTEAFF.

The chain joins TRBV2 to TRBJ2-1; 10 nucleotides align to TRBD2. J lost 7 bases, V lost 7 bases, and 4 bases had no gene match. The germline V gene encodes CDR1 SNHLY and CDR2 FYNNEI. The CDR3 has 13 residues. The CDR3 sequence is CASILAGANEQFF. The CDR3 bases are TGTGCCAGCATTCTAGCGGGAGCAAATGAGCAGTTCTTC.

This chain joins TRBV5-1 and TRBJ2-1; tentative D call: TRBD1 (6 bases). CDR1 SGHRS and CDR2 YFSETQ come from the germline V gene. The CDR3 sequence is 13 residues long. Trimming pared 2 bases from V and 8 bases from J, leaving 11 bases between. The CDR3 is CASSLSGDDEQFF. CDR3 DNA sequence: TGCGCCAGCAGCTTATCAGGGGACGATGAGCAGTTCTTC.

This CDR3 is CASSRRHPSYEQYF. CDR3 sequence (DNA): TGTGCCAGCAGTCGCAGACACCCTTCCTACGAGCAGTACTTC. The chain carries TRBV28 and TRBJ2-7, with D unclear. The CDR3 spans 14 residues. Per the germline V gene, CDR1 is MDHEN and CDR2 is SYDVKM. The V end lost 5 bases, the J end lost 1 base, and 12 bases lay between the germline ends.

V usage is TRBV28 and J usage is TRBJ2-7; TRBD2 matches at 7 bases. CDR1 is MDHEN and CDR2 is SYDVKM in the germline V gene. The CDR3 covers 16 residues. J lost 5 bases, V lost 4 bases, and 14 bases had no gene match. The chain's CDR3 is CASSSPRGVKVDEQYF. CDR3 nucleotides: TGTGCCAGCAGTTCCCCACGGGGGGTTAAGGTGGACGAGCAGTACTTC.

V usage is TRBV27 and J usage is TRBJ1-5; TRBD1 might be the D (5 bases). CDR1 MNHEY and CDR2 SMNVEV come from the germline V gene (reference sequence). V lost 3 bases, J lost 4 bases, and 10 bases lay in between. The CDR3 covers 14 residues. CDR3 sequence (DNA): TGTGCCAGCAGTTTCAGTTCAGGGAATCAGCCCCAGCATTTT. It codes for CASSFSSGNQPQHF.

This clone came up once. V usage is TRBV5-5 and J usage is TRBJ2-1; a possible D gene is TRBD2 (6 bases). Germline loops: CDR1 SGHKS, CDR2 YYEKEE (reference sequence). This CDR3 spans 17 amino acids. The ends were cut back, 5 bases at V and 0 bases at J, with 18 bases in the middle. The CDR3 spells CASSLAMGGSSYNEQFF. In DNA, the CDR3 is TGTGCCAGCAGTTTAGCAATGGGGGGTTCCTCCTACAATGAGCAGTTCTTC.

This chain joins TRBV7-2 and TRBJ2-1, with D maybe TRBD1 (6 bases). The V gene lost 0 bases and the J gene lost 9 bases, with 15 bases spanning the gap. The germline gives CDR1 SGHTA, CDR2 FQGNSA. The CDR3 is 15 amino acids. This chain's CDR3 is CASSLAQGRRSEQFF. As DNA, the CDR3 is TGTGCCAGCAGCTTAGCGCAGGGGAGAAGGAGTGAGCAGTTCTTC. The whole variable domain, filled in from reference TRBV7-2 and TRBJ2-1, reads GAGVSQSPSNKVTEKGKDVELRCDPISGHTALYWYRQSLGQGLEFLIYFQGNSAPDKSGLPSDRFSAERTGGSVSTLTIQRTQQEDSAVYLCASSLAQGRRSEQFFGPGTRLTVL.

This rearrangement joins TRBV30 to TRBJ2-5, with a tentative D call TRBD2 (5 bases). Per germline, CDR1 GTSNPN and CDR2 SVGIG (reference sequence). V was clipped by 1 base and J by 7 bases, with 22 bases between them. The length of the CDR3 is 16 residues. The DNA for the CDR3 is TGTGCCTGGAGTGCGGCGGGCCTCCAAAACGTAGCGACCCAGTACTTC. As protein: CAWSAAGLQNVATQYF.

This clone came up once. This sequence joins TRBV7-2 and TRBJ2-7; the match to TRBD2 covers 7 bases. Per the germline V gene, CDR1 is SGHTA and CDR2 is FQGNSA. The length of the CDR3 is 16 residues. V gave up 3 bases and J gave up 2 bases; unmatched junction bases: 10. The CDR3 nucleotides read TGTGCCAGCAGCTTTTTGGCTAGCGGTTTAACCTACGAGCAGTACTTC. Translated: CASSFLASGLTYEQYF.

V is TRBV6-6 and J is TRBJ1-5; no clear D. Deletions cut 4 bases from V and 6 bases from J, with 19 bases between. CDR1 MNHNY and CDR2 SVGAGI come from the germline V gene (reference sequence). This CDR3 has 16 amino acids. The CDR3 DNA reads TGTGCCAGCAGTTCTGTCTCGAGTAGGAGATTTCAGCCCCAGCATTTT. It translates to CASSSVSSRRFQPQHF.